Following are 3 T cell receptor beta chains from one sample sequenced in a study of T cell repertoires in cytomegalovirus infection. TCRdb redid the calling of the reads with MiXCR, one entry per CDR3 protein. The sample holds about 460,000 distinct CDR3 sequences, 11% seen once. What was sequenced was PBMCs. These TCRs come from a human donor in good health (CMV status not recorded). Some clones in this sample may be carry-over from other donors' samples.

This clonotype was detected many times. The genes are TRBV5-1 and TRBJ2-2, with 14 bases lining up with TRBD2. The CDR3 runs to 20 residues. Germline lookup yields CDR1 SGHRS and CDR2 YFSETQ. The V gene end was trimmed by 1 base and the J gene end by 1 base; junction bases not matched to a gene: 9. The CDR3 DNA reads as TGCGCCAGCAGCTTGTGGCCGGGACTAGCGGGAGTGATGAACACCGGGGAGCTGTTTTTT. Translation gives CASSLWPGLAGVMNTGELFF.

This clonotype was counted many times. CDR3 sequence (DNA): TGTGCCAGTAGTATCTTAGGACTCGGGACGGGGAAATCTGGGGCCAACGTCCTGACTTTC. Amino acids: CASSILGLGTGKSGANVLTF. The gene calls are TRBV19 and TRBJ2-6; D tentatively reads TRBD1 or TRBD2 (5 bases each). The CDR3 consists of 20 residues. Trimming left V 3 bases short and J 1 base short, with 22 bases between. Germline V CDR1 and CDR2: LNHDA, SQIVND (reference sequence).

This clonotype was seen a few times. The chain is built from TRBV18 and TRBJ2-5, with D perhaps TRBD1 (5 bases). Germline CDR1 and CDR2: KGHSH and LQKENI. The V and J ends lost 5 bases and 0 bases respectively, with 13 bases between them. The CDR3 consists of 15 residues. The CDR3 DNA is TGTGCCAGCTCAATCCGACAAGGGGACCAAGAGACCCAGTACTTC. It yields the protein CASSIRQGDQETQYF.